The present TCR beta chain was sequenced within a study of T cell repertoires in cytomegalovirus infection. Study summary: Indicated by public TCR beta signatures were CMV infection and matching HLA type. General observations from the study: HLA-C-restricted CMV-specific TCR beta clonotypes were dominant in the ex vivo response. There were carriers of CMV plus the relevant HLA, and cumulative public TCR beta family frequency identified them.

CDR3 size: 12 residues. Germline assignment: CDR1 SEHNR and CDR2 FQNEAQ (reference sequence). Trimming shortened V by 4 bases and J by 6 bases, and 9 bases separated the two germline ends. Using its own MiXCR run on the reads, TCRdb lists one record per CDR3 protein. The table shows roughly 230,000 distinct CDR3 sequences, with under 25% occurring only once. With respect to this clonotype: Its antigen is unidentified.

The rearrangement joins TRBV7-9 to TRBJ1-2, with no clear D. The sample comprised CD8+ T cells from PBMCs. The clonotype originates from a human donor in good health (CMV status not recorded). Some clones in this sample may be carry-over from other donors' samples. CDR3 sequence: CASSSLPNGYTF. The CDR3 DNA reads TGTGCCAGCAGCTCACTCCCCAATGGCTACACCTTC. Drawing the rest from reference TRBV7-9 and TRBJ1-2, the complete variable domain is DTGVSQNPRHKITKRGQNVTFRCDPISEHNRLYWYRQTLGQGPEFLTYFQNEAQLEKSRLLSDRFSAERPKGSFSTLEIQRTEQGDSAMYLCASSSLPNGYTFGSGTRLTVV.